The next 25 T cell receptor beta chains were all read from a single sample in a study of cytomegalovirus exposure and HLA in healthy donors. Using immunoSEQ multiplex PCR, the repertoire was profiled, and TCRdb retains in-frame clones only, with some absent. This sample has fewer than 85,000 clones; around 94% occur once, and the top ten carry 0.5% to 0.65%. Sequencing input: PBMCs. These receptors were obtained from a young woman in good health and CMV-seronegative.

The rearrangement joins TRBV6-1 to TRBJ2-7, with D tentatively TRBD1 (5 bases). The V and J ends lost 6 bases and 0 bases respectively, with 12 bases between them. The CDR3 is 14 amino acids. From germline, CDR1 is MNHNS and CDR2 SASEGT. CDR3 in DNA: TGTGCCAGCAGAATTCAAGACAGCTCCTACGAGCAGTACTTC. It is translated as CASRIQDSSYEQYF.

The chain is built from TRBV18 and TRBJ2-5; 7 bases map to TRBD1. Germline V gene data show CDR1 as KGHSH and CDR2 as LQKENI. The CDR3 is made up of 14 amino acids. Germline trimming cut 3 bases from V and 6 bases from J; bases unmatched to any gene: 7. The CDR3, as DNA: TGTGCCAGCTCACCGAGGGGGCTGGAGAAGACCCAGTACTTC. This codes for CASSPRGLEKTQYF.

V gene TRBV19 combines with J gene TRBJ1-5; D unclear. The V end lost 4 bases, the J end lost 7 bases, and 11 bases lay between the germline ends. The germline CDR1 and CDR2 sequences are LNHDA and SQIVND (reference sequence). This CDR3 is 13 amino acids long. The CDR3 loop is CASSTSGRQPQHF. CDR3 in DNA: TGTGCCAGTAGTACGTCAGGAAGGCAGCCCCAGCATTTT.

The chain has TRBV7-6 and TRBJ2-1; 9 nucleotides line up with TRBD1. The CDR3 has 16 amino acids. V lost 5 bases, J lost 5 bases, and 10 bases stayed unmatched. Germline assignment: CDR1 SGHVS and CDR2 FNYEAQ. The CDR3 spells CASSAGQGLNNNEQFF. In DNA, the CDR3 is TGTGCCAGCAGCGCCGGACAGGGGTTGAACAACAATGAGCAGTTCTTC.

The chain links TRBV25-1 to TRBJ2-4, with D perhaps matching TRBD2 (5 bases). The CDR3 runs to 16 residues. CDR1 and CDR2 (germline): MGHDK, SYGVNS. The V end was cut by 2 bases, the J end by 0 bases, with 11 bases between. The CDR3 reads CASSEGGSLAKNIQYF. CDR3 in DNA: TGTGCCAGCAGTGAAGGAGGCAGCCTAGCCAAAAACATTCAGTACTTC.

V usage is TRBV28 and J usage is TRBJ1-4; possible D gene TRBD1, 6 bases. This CDR3 has 16 residues. CDR1 and CDR2 (germline): MDHEN, SYDVKM. Trimming left V 2 bases short and J 7 bases short, with 17 bases between. CDR3 in DNA: TGTGCCAGCAGTTTACCCGGACGGCAGGGGAGTGAAAAACTGTTTTTT. This translates into CASSLPGRQGSEKLFF.

The chain uses TRBV14 and TRBJ2-6, with a weak D call TRBD2 (6 bases). CDR3 size: 19 residues. Germline values: CDR1 SGHDN, CDR2 FVKESK. V lost 3 bases to trimming and J lost 2 bases, with 20 bases between them. CDR3 sequence: CASSQEMRSWGAGANVLTF. CDR3 DNA: TGTGCCAGCAGCCAGGAGATGCGGTCGTGGGGGGCTGGGGCCAACGTCCTGACTTTC.

The rearrangement joins TRBV7-9 to TRBJ2-7; 8 nucleotides align to TRBD2. Per germline, CDR1 SEHNR and CDR2 FQNEAQ (reference sequence). The CDR3 has 15 residues. Trimming cost V 4 bases and J 2 bases; bases outside gene matches: 7. CDR3 bases: TGTGCCAGCAGCTCCGGAGCGGGGGCCCCCTACGAGCAGTACTTC. Amino acids: CASSSGAGAPYEQYF.

J is TRBJ2-1 and V is TRBV5-1; D unclear. V was cut by 0 bases and J by 6 bases, with 4 bases left in between. Per the germline V gene, CDR1 is SGHRS and CDR2 is YFSETQ. CDR3 length equals 12 residues. The CDR3 sequence: CASSLATNEQFF. In DNA, the CDR3 is TGCGCCAGCAGCTTGGCTACCAATGAGCAGTTCTTC.

This chain connects TRBV28 to TRBJ2-1; 15 bases fit TRBD2. J lost 0 bases, V lost 5 bases, and 8 bases had no gene match. The CDR3 is 19 amino acids. Germline CDR1 is MDHEN and CDR2 is SYDVKM. The CDR3 loop reads CASSKPGLAGGRSYNEQFF. The CDR3 DNA sequence: TGTGCCAGCAGTAAACCGGGACTAGCGGGGGGCCGCTCCTACAATGAGCAGTTCTTC.

This chain joins TRBV5-4 and TRBJ1-5; no reliable D call. The CDR3 is made up of 14 amino acids. The ends were cut back, 4 bases at V and 1 base at J, with 9 bases in the middle. The germline V gene has CDR1 SGHNT and CDR2 YYREEE (reference sequence). In nucleotides, the CDR3 is TGTGCCAGCAGCCCCGGAGGAAGCAATCAGCCCCAGCATTTT. It translates to CASSPGGSNQPQHF.

The chain is built from TRBV18 and TRBJ1-1; D may be TRBD1 (6 bases). Trimming took 5 bases from V and 3 from J, leaving 7 bases between them. Germline CDR1 reads KGHSH; CDR2 reads LQKENI. The CDR3 is made up of 12 amino acids. The CDR3 protein is CASSDRYTEAFF. The CDR3 coding sequence is TGTGCCAGCTCAGACAGGTACACTGAAGCTTTCTTT. The variable domain in full, with the rest retrieved from reference TRBV18 and TRBJ1-1, is NAGVMQNPRHLVRRRGQEARLRCSPMKGHSHVYWYRQLPEEGLKFMVYLQKENIIDESGMPKERFSAEFPKEGPSILRIQQVVRGDSAAYFCASSDRYTEAFFGQGTRLTVV.

A single count supports this clone. This sequence joins TRBV18 and TRBJ1-1; TRBD1 might be the D (5 bases). With 6 bases removed from V and 3 bases from J, the gap between germline ends came to 11 bases. The germline V gene encodes CDR1 KGHSH and CDR2 LQKENI. This CDR3 comprises 13 residues. The CDR3 loop reads CASSFDSYTEAFF. DNA of the CDR3: TGTGCCAGCTCCTTCGACAGCTACACTGAAGCTTTCTTT.

V gene TRBV7-9 combines with J gene TRBJ2-7; 10 bases match TRBD2. J gave up 2 bases and V 5 bases, and 6 bases lay outside the gene matches. Germline CDR1 and CDR2: SEHNR and FQNEAQ (reference sequence). This CDR3 spans 15 amino acids. The CDR3 loop reads CASSPTSGATYEQYF. In DNA, the CDR3 is TGTGCCAGCAGCCCAACTAGCGGGGCCACCTACGAGCAGTACTTC.

This chain connects TRBV10-2 to TRBJ1-4; tentative D call: TRBD1 (6 bases). The CDR3 length is 16 residues. Germline values: CDR1 WSHSY, CDR2 SAAADI. Trimming took 3 bases from V and 0 from J, leaving 11 bases between them. CDR3 bases: TGCGCCAGCAGTGACCTTCGGACAGCAACTAATGAAAAACTGTTTTTT. Its protein product is CASSDLRTATNEKLFF.

This chain uses TRBV18 with TRBJ2-2; 8 nucleotides align to TRBD1. The germline CDR1 and CDR2 sequences are KGHSH and LQKENI. The junction had 3 bases not matched to a gene; V was cut back by 4 bases and J by 5 bases. The CDR3 is made up of 14 amino acids. The CDR3 DNA is TGTGCCAGCTCACGGTGGACAGGGACCGGGGAGCTGTTTTTT. It encodes CASSRWTGTGELFF.

The V gene is TRBV4-1, the J gene TRBJ1-3, with TRBD1 matching 9 bases. CDR1 and CDR2 (germline): MGHRA, YSYEKL. CDR3 length: 16 amino acids. V dropped 4 bases and J dropped 1; count of bases not matched to a gene: 5. CDR3 nucleotides: TGCGCCAGCAGCCCTCCGGGACAGGGATCTGGAAACACCATATATTTT. Residues: CASSPPGQGSGNTIYF.

This CDR3 is CASSFSTGGTRYYGYTF. In nucleotides, the CDR3 is TGTGCCAGCAGCTTCTCGACAGGGGGCACGAGGTACTATGGCTACACCTTC. J is TRBJ1-2 and V is TRBV7-2, with 10 nucleotides matching TRBD1. The CDR3 is 17 amino acids. Germline V CDR1 and CDR2: SGHTA, FQGNSA. Trimming removed 3 bases from V and 3 bases from J; junction bases left unmatched: 10.

The V gene is TRBV11-2, the J gene TRBJ2-2; D is uncertain. Germline V CDR1 and CDR2: SGHAT, FQNNGV. The length of the CDR3 is 17 residues. Trimming took 1 base from V and 6 from J, leaving 18 bases between them. CDR3 in DNA: TGTGCCAGCAGCTTAGGTTGGGTGGGTGGTCAGGCCGGGGAGCTGTTTTTT. Its protein product is CASSLGWVGGQAGELFF.

The chain is built from TRBV9 and TRBJ2-5; 10 nucleotides line up with TRBD1. CDR3 length: 16 residues. Trimming cost V 2 bases and J 0 bases; bases outside gene matches: 4. Per the germline V gene, CDR1 is SGDLS and CDR2 is YYNGEE. The chain's CDR3 is CASSVGDRGHQETQYF. CDR3 bases: TGTGCCAGCAGCGTCGGGGACAGGGGACACCAAGAGACCCAGTACTTC. Combining the CDR3 with reference TRBV9 and TRBJ2-5 gives the whole variable domain DSGVTQTPKHLITATGQRVTLRCSPRSGDLSVYWYQQSLDQGLQFLIQYYNGEERAKGNILERFSAQQFPDLHSELNLSSLELGDSALYFCASSVGDRGHQETQYFGPGTRLLVL.

The rearrangement joins TRBV23-1 to TRBJ1-6; unclear D gene. TRBV23-1 is given ORF status, its function remaining uncertain. Deletions cut 0 bases from V and 11 bases from J, with 17 bases between. This CDR3 comprises 16 residues. Written as DNA, the CDR3 is TGCGCCAGCAGTCAATCGGTCCAGAGAGGCAAGGCACCCCTCCACTTT. Amino acids: CASSQSVQRGKAPLHF.

The gene calls are TRBV6-1 and TRBJ2-1, with 9 bases lining up with TRBD2. The CDR3 spans 15 residues. Germline trimming cut 5 bases from V and 4 bases from J; bases unmatched to any gene: 6. The V gene's germline CDR1 is MNHNS and CDR2 SASEGT. The CDR3 DNA is TGTGCCAGCAGTCGCGGGGGGGCTAGTTACAATGAGCAGTTCTTC. Its protein product is CASSRGGASYNEQFF.

CDR3 residues: CASSPHYEQYF. CDR3 nucleotide sequence: TGTGCCAGCAGTCCCCACTACGAGCAGTACTTC. V is TRBV25-1 and J is TRBJ2-7; D is unresolved. The V end lost 5 bases, the J end lost 3 bases, and 5 bases lay between the germline ends. The CDR3 is 11 residues long. The germline CDR1 and CDR2 sequences are MGHDK and SYGVNS.

V usage is TRBV6-1 and J usage is TRBJ1-6; TRBD1 agrees at 8 bases. The junction had 3 bases not matched to a gene; V was cut back by 8 bases and J by 6 bases. Germline loops: CDR1 MNHNS, CDR2 SASEGT. The CDR3 consists of 13 residues. CDR3 DNA: TGTGCCAGCGCAGACAGGGGTAATTCACCCCTCCACTTT. This sequence encodes CASADRGNSPLHF.

The chain combines TRBV30 with TRBJ1-1; D is unresolved. CDR1 is GTSNPN and CDR2 is SVGIG in the germline V gene (reference sequence). Trimming removed 2 bases from V and 1 base from J, with 5 bases in between. The CDR3 is 12 residues long. Written as DNA, the CDR3 is TGTGCCTGGAGTCCATCGAACACTGAAGCTTTCTTT. Residues: CAWSPSNTEAFF. Complete variable domain (other parts from reference TRBV30 and TRBJ1-1): SQTIHQWPATLVQPVGSPLSLECTVEGTSNPNLYWYRQAAGRGLQLLFYSVGIGQISSEVPQNLSASRPQDRQFILSSKKLLLSDSGFYLCAWSPSNTEAFFGQGTRLTVV.